This T cell receptor beta chain emerged from a study of OX40 agonist ivuxolimab in advanced cancers. Across the study: Two patients with cutaneous melanoma and one with hepatocellular carcinoma, three in total, showed partial responses.

Deletions cut 1 base from V and 0 bases from J, with 9 bases between. Looked up from germline, CDR1 is KGHSH and CDR2 is LQKENI. CDR3 length: 16 amino acids. The table came from immunoSEQ multiplex PCR; TCRdb's copy has only in-frame clones and leaves some out. In the table there are about 82,000 clones, approximately 86% of which are singletons. This TCR came from an adult with an advanced solid tumor such as melanoma, head and neck, liver or kidney cancer. The material sequenced was CD4+ or CD8+ T cells sorted from blood, taken in a trial of the OX40 agonist ivuxolimab. V gene TRBV18 combines with J gene TRBJ2-2; D unresolved. This CDR3 is CASSPRVRTNTGELFF. As DNA, the CDR3 is TGTGCCAGCTCACCACGAGTACGCACGAACACCGGGGAGCTGTTTTTT.